The clone carrying this T cell receptor beta chain was seen more than once but under ten times. Antigen unknown. The sample belongs to a study of tumor-infiltrating lymphocytes in primary liver carcinoma. The wider study: These were node-negative, non-metastatic T1-T3 tumors of roughly 4 to 10 cm.

Out of unsorted whole blood came the blood RNA, and germline DNA was extracted as well. Constant-region priming of roughly 500 ng total RNA yielded TCR beta cDNA. Three rounds of nested multiplex PCR with slightly modified ARM-PCR produced TCR beta libraries. Each CDR3 protein gets one entry after TCRdb re-called the multiplex PCR reads with MiXCR. The sample yields 250,000 to 350,000 distinct CDR3 sequences, around three fifths seen once. The study's findings and limits: CD8+ and CD4+ repertoires went uncompared, the samples being bulk unsorted.

The material sequenced was peripheral blood. This sequence originates from a woman aged 30 to 39 with primary liver carcinoma and hepatitis B virus infection.

CDR3 region: CASSSSPGLAGGAPIYNEQFF. The CDR3 nucleotides are TGTGCCAGCAGTTCGTCACCGGGACTAGCGGGAGGGGCCCCCATCTACAATGAGCAGTTCTTC. The chain employs TRBV12-3 or TRBV12-4 and TRBJ2-1, with 16 bases identical to TRBD2. CDR3 length: 21 amino acids. The V and J ends lost 4 bases and 3 bases, in that order; junction bases with no gene match: 15.